This entry features one TCR beta chain sequence. Its target is not known. Trimming cost V 0 bases and J 3 bases, with 14 bases left between them. The CDR3 has 15 residues. Germline CDR1 and CDR2: GTSNPN and SVGIG (reference sequence). This record belongs to a study of cytomegalovirus exposure and HLA in healthy donors. Study-wide findings and caveats: The availability of immune exposure information extended only to CMV serostatus.

Amplification used 60 Vbeta primers and 13 Jbeta primers. Only in-frame clones appear in the TCRdb table, and some are missing; sequencing was by immunoSEQ multiplex PCR. Of around 41,000 clones in the sample, roughly half are singletons; the top ten hold 5% to 6.5%. This clonotype originated in a man in his fifties or sixties in good health and CMV-seronegative. The rearrangement uses TRBV30 and TRBJ1-2; D is possibly TRBD1 (6 bases). Sequenced: PBMCs. CDR3 amino acids: CAWSVGQPVHYGYTF. The CDR3 region has the DNA TGTGCCTGGAGTGTAGGACAGCCAGTACACTATGGCTACACCTTC.